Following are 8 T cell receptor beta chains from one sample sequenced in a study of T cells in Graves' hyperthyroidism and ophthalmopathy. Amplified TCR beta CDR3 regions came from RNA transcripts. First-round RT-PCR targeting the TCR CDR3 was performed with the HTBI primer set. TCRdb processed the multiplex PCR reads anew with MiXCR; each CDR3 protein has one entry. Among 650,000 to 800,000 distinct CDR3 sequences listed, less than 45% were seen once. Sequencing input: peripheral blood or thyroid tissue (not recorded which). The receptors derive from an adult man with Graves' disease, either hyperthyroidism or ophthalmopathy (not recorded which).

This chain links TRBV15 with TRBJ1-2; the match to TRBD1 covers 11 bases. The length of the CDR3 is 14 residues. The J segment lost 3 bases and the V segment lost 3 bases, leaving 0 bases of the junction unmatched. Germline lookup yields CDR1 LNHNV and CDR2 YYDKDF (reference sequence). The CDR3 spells CATSRGQGDYGYTF. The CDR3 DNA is TGTGCCACCAGCAGGGGACAGGGGGACTATGGCTACACCTTC.

The CDR3 DNA reads TGCAGCGTAGACAGGGGGCGCGGGGAGCTGTTTTTT. It yields the protein CSVDRGRGELFF. The chain has TRBV29-1 and TRBJ2-2; 10 bases are a match to TRBD1. The trim removed 6 bases at V and 7 bases at J, leaving 2 bases unmatched. Germline CDR1 and CDR2: SQVTM and ANQGSEA. The CDR3 runs to 12 residues.

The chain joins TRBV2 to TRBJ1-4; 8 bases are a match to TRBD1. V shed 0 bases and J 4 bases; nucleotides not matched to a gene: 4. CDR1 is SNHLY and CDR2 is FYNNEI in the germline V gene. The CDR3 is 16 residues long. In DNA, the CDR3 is TGTGCCAGCAGTGAAGCCCAGACAGGGGTTAATGAAAAACTGTTTTTT. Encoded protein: CASSEAQTGVNEKLFF.

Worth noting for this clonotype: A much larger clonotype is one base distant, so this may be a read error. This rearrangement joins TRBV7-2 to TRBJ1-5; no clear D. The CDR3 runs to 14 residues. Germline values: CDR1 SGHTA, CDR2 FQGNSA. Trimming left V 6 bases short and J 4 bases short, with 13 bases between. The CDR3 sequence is CASRQVGGNQPQHF. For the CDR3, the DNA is TGTGCCAGCAGGCAAGTGGGCGGTAATCAGCCCCAGCATTTT.

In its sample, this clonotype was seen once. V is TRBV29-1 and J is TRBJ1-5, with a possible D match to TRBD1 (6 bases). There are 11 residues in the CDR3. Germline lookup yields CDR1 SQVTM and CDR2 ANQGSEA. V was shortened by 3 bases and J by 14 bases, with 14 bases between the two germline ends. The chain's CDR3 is CSVDLGGHEHF. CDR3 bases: TGCAGCGTTGATTTGGGGGGCCACGAGCATTTT.

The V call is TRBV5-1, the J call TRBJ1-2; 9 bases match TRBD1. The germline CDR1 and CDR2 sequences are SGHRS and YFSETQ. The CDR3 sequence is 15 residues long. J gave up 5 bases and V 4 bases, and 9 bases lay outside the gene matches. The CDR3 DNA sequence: TGCGCCAGCAGCGCCGGATCCGGGACAGGGTATGGCTACACCTTC. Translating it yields CASSAGSGTGYGYTF.

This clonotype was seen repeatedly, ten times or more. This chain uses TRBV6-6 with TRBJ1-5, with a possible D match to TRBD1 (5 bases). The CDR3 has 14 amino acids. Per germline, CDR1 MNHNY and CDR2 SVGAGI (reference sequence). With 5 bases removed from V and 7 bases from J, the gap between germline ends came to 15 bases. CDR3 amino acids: CASSEVGERQPQHF. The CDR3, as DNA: TGTGCCAGCAGTGAAGTAGGGGAGAGACAGCCCCAGCATTTT.

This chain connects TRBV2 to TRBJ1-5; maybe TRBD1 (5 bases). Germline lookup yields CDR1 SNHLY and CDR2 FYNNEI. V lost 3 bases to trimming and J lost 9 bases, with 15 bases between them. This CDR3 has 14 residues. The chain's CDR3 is CASSEGGGPWPQHF. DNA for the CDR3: TGTGCCAGCAGTGAGGGGGGAGGTCCTTGGCCCCAGCATTTT.